The 28 T cell receptor beta chains listed next were all sequenced from one sample in a study of T cells in Graves' hyperthyroidism and ophthalmopathy. TCR beta CDR3 regions were amplified from RNA. Initially, a first-round RT-PCR of the TCR CDR3 employed the HTBI primer set. TCRdb reprocessed the multiplex PCR reads via MiXCR and lists one record per CDR3 protein. The data hold about 26,000 distinct CDR3 sequences, with roughly 45% observed a single time. Sequencing used blood. These receptors came from a woman aged 25 to 39 with Graves' hyperthyroidism.

V usage is TRBV12-3 or TRBV12-4 and J usage is TRBJ2-2, with D unresolved. V lost 9 bases, J lost 5 bases, and 22 bases lay in between. The length of the CDR3 is 16 residues. The CDR3 reads CARSRLTDWNTGELFF. The CDR3 nucleotides read TGTGCCAGAAGCCGACTGACCGACTGGAATACCGGGGAGCTGTTTTTT.

Sample share makes this clonotype medium-sized. The CDR3 region is CASSEVVGTEAFF. DNA of the CDR3: TGTGCCAGCAGTGAAGTAGTTGGCACTGAAGCTTTCTTT. The V gene is TRBV2, the J gene TRBJ1-1; no definite D call. CDR1 is SNHLY and CDR2 is FYNNEI in the germline V gene. Trimming took 1 base from V and 4 from J, leaving 7 bases between them. This CDR3 spans 13 amino acids.

This clonotype has ten or more counts. This chain uses TRBV5-8 with TRBJ2-3; maybe TRBD2 (5 bases). The CDR3 consists of 14 residues. V shed 4 bases and J shed 0 bases, with 9 bases lying between them. CDR1 SGHTS and CDR2 YDEGEE come from the germline V gene. The CDR3: CASSLWTSTDTQYF. As DNA, the CDR3 is TGTGCCAGCAGCCTTTGGACTAGCACAGATACGCAGTATTTT.

This rearrangement joins TRBV19 to TRBJ1-2; TRBD1 matches at 7 bases. There are 15 residues in the CDR3. J was trimmed by 2 bases and V by 4 bases; bases with no gene match: 7. The germline CDR1 and CDR2 sequences are LNHDA and SQIVND (reference sequence). The CDR3, as DNA: TGTGCCAGTAGTACCTCACAGGGGATGAACTATGGCTACACCTTC. It yields the protein CASSTSQGMNYGYTF.

In this sample, this clonotype turned up many times. V and J are TRBV5-1 and TRBJ1-4; D ambiguous. Germline assignment: CDR1 SGHRS and CDR2 YFSETQ. The CDR3 is 14 residues long. Trimming removed 2 bases from V and 8 bases from J, with 13 bases in between. CDR3 region: CASSFGDPGEKLFF. The DNA for the CDR3 is TGCGCCAGCAGCTTCGGAGACCCTGGGGAAAAACTGTTTTTT.

Of note for this clonotype: A much more abundant neighbour one base away suggests this may be a read error. This rearrangement joins TRBV28 to TRBJ1-4; 8 bases are shared with TRBD1. The germline CDR1 and CDR2 sequences are MDHEN and SYDVKM. With V trimmed by 5 bases and J by 8 bases, 10 bases remained unmatched. The CDR3 is made up of 15 amino acids. CDR3 DNA sequence: TGTGCCAGCAGTGCGGCAGGGGGCCAGGGGGAAAAACTGTTTTTT. This gives the protein CASSAAGGQGEKLFF.

This clonotype was observed at least ten times. This chain links TRBV11-3 with TRBJ2-5, with 13 bases fitting TRBD2. Germline V gene data show CDR1 as SGHNT and CDR2 as YENEEA. This CDR3 region has 15 residues. V gave up 5 bases and J gave up 9 bases; unmatched junction bases: 9. CDR3 loop: CASSTRTSGSSAQYF. The CDR3 DNA reads as TGTGCCAGCAGCACCCGGACTAGCGGGAGTTCGGCCCAGTACTTC.

The CDR3 DNA sequence: TGTGCCAGCAGCTTGAGGACGAACACTGAAGCTTTCTTT. Amino acid sequence: CASSLRTNTEAFF. V usage is TRBV7-9 and J usage is TRBJ1-1, with D unresolved. Deletions cut 3 bases from V and 1 base from J, with 6 bases between. Germline V lookup: CDR1 SEHNR, CDR2 FQNEAQ (reference sequence). The CDR3 spans 13 residues. Using reference TRBV7-9 and TRBJ1-1 for the parts outside the CDR3, the full variable domain is DTGVSQNPRHKITKRGQNVTFRCDPISEHNRLYWYRQTLGQGPEFLTYFQNEAQLEKSRLLSDRFSAERPKGSFSTLEIQRTEQGDSAMYLCASSLRTNTEAFFGQGTRLTVV.

The rearrangement uses TRBV2 and TRBJ2-1; the match to TRBD2 covers 13 bases. Germline trimming cut 7 bases from V and 9 bases from J; bases unmatched to any gene: 9. This CDR3 comprises 15 residues. Germline V lookup: CDR1 SNHLY, CDR2 FYNNEI. The CDR3 sequence is CASKPGLAGSGEQFF. CDR3 sequence (DNA): TGTGCCAGCAAACCGGGACTAGCGGGAAGTGGTGAGCAGTTCTTC.

This clonotype occurred once. The genes are TRBV4-1 and TRBJ2-7, with D unclear. Trimming stripped 4 bases from V and 6 bases from J, with 16 bases between. Germline V gene sequence: CDR1 MGHRA, CDR2 YSYEKL. The CDR3 has 14 residues. The DNA of the CDR3 is TGCGCCAGCAGCCCAGTTCCGAAAGGTAGCGAGCAGTACTTC. Protein: CASSPVPKGSEQYF.

By share of the sample, this clonotype is medium-sized. The rearrangement links TRBV20-1 to TRBJ2-7; TRBD1 might be the D (5 bases). This CDR3 is 13 amino acids long. V lost 3 bases, J lost 0 bases, and 9 bases lay in between. Germline V lookup: CDR1 DFQATT, CDR2 SNEGSKA (reference sequence). CDR3 DNA sequence: TGCAGTGCTAGTCGCAGGGTCTCCTACGAGCAGTACTTC. Residues: CSASRRVSYEQYF.

Details on this clonotype: A much larger clone lies one base from this, so it may be a read error. The rearrangement uses TRBV30 and TRBJ2-2; D is ambiguous. Germline CDR1 and CDR2: GTSNPN and SVGIG (reference sequence). There are 13 residues in the CDR3. CDR3 sequence: CAWGVPGTGELFF. The DNA of the CDR3 is TGTGCCTGGGGTGTACCCGGAACCGGGGAGCTGTTTTTT.

The table lists this clonotype with many counts. The chain joins TRBV7-2 to TRBJ2-5; 7 nucleotides line up with TRBD2. V lost 5 bases, J lost 5 bases, and 14 bases stayed unmatched. Germline lookup yields CDR1 SGHTA and CDR2 FQGNSA. The CDR3 extends over 16 amino acids. The CDR3 sequence is CASSPYLLAPGETQYF. The CDR3 DNA reads as TGTGCCAGCAGCCCCTACTTACTAGCGCCGGGGGAGACCCAGTACTTC.

The chain employs TRBV24-1 and TRBJ2-7, with 11 bases that match TRBD2. The CDR3 is 19 amino acids. The germline gives CDR1 KGHDR, CDR2 SFDVKD. V shed 4 bases and J 3 bases; nucleotides not matched to a gene: 16. The CDR3 DNA is TGTGCCACCAGTGACCCTCTAGCGGGAGGAGGGGGCAAGAACTACGAGCAGTACTTC. Its translation is CATSDPLAGGGGKNYEQYF.

In this sample, this clonotype turned up many times. This rearrangement joins TRBV30 to TRBJ1-3; perhaps TRBD1 as D (6 bases). Trimming took 4 bases from V and 4 from J, leaving 11 bases between them. CDR1 is GTSNPN, CDR2 SVGIG, per germline (reference sequence). The CDR3 runs to 13 residues. CDR3: CAWTTGMGNTIYF. The CDR3 DNA is TGTGCCTGGACTACAGGGATGGGAAACACCATATATTTT.

This clonotype was seen at least ten times. This chain uses TRBV6-5 with TRBJ1-1; D may be TRBD1 (6 bases). This CDR3 is built from 13 residues. Trimming removed 0 bases at V and 7 bases at J, with 9 bases between. CDR1 and CDR2 from the germline V gene are MNHEY and SVGAGI. CDR3: CASSYSSRGEAFF. CDR3 DNA: TGTGCCAGCAGTTACTCTTCCAGGGGTGAAGCTTTCTTT.

This clonotype was counted ten times or more. The chain couples TRBV3-1 to TRBJ1-2; D call uncertain. Trimming pared 0 bases from V and 5 bases from J, leaving 7 bases between. CDR1 and CDR2 from the germline V gene are LGHDT and YNNKEL (reference sequence). The CDR3 length is 13 residues. CDR3 nucleotides: TGTGCCAGCAGCCAAGAGGGAGGTTATGGCTACACCTTC. This sequence encodes CASSQEGGYGYTF.

This clonotype was seen once. The chain has TRBV20-1 and TRBJ2-1, with 8 bases matching TRBD1. CDR1 DFQATT and CDR2 SNEGSKA come from the germline V gene (reference sequence). This CDR3 has 12 residues. V shed 6 bases and J 7 bases; nucleotides not matched to a gene: 5. CDR3 bases: TGCAGTGCAGACAGGGGTGCTAATGAGCAGTTCTTC. Its protein is CSADRGANEQFF.

This clonotype was picked up many times. V usage is TRBV11-2 and J usage is TRBJ1-4; D not certain. With 1 base removed from V and 6 bases from J, the gap between germline ends came to 9 bases. The CDR3 covers 14 residues. The V gene's germline CDR1 is SGHAT and CDR2 FQNNGV. The CDR3 protein is CASSLVAGYEKLFF. CDR3 nucleotide sequence: TGTGCCAGCAGCTTAGTCGCGGGGTATGAAAAACTGTTTTTT.

The CDR3 is CASSLTSGATQYF. The CDR3 nucleotides read TGTGCCAGCAGCCTGACTAGCGGGGCGACCCAGTACTTC. The chain couples TRBV2 to TRBJ2-5, with 11 bases that match TRBD2. Germline CDR1 SNHLY, CDR2 FYNNEI. The CDR3 contains 13 residues. J was trimmed by 7 bases and V by 6 bases; bases with no gene match: 4.

This clonotype was found many times. The chain recombines TRBV14 with TRBJ2-2; D tentatively fits TRBD1 or TRBD2 (6 bases each). This CDR3 has 17 residues. V gave up 0 bases and J gave up 6 bases, with 17 bases separating them. Germline V gives CDR1 SGHDN, CDR2 FVKESK. This chain's CDR3 is CASSQDAGGLLAGELFF. As DNA, the CDR3 is TGTGCCAGCAGCCAAGACGCCGGGGGCCTCCTGGCCGGGGAGCTGTTTTTT.

The sample holds many counts of this clonotype. The chain has TRBV6-6 and TRBJ2-5; D tentatively reads TRBD1 or TRBD2 (6 bases each). The germline V gene encodes CDR1 MNHNY and CDR2 SVGAGI (reference sequence). The CDR3 covers 16 residues. The V gene lost 5 bases and the J gene lost 2 bases, with 18 bases spanning the gap. The CDR3 sequence: CASSAGGAGPQETQYF. The CDR3, as DNA: TGTGCCAGCAGTGCTGGGGGCGCGGGGCCGCAAGAGACCCAGTACTTC.

This clonotype was picked up many times. This chain connects TRBV20-1 to TRBJ2-7; D unresolved. The CDR3 extends over 11 amino acids. Germline CDR1 is DFQATT and CDR2 is SNEGSKA (reference sequence). With 5 bases removed from V and 5 bases from J, the gap between germline ends came to 10 bases. CDR3 residues: CSAGYPNEQYF. CDR3 nucleotide sequence: TGCAGTGCTGGGTACCCCAACGAGCAGTACTTC.

The rearrangement links TRBV2 to TRBJ2-3, with a tentative D call TRBD1 (6 bases). Germline assignment: CDR1 SNHLY and CDR2 FYNNEI. The V gene lost 6 bases and the J gene lost 0 bases, with 13 bases spanning the gap. This CDR3 is 15 amino acids long. The CDR3 sequence is CASSKQGHSTDTQYF. CDR3 nucleotide sequence: TGTGCCAGCAGCAAACAGGGCCATAGCACAGATACGCAGTATTTT.

This clonotype came up a few times. The genes are TRBV18 and TRBJ2-7; D gene ambiguous. V shed 6 bases and J shed 2 bases, with 17 bases lying between them. The germline CDR1 and CDR2 sequences are KGHSH and LQKENI. CDR3 size: 15 residues. The CDR3 DNA reads as TGTGCCAGCTCCCTCACGGGCTCGAAAGCCTACGAGCAGTACTTC. Protein sequence: CASSLTGSKAYEQYF.

This clonotype appeared many times. J is TRBJ2-1 and V is TRBV5-1; D remains unclear. This CDR3 spans 14 amino acids. Germline CDR1 and CDR2: SGHRS and YFSETQ. V was clipped by 4 bases and J by 8 bases, with 16 bases between them. Written as DNA, the CDR3 is TGCGCCAGCAGCCTAGGAGATGCGTCGGATGAGCAGTTCTTC. It is translated as CASSLGDASDEQFF.

This clonotype was counted many times. The chain carries TRBV5-1 and TRBJ1-2, with TRBD1 matching over 7 bases. The CDR3 runs 16 residues. V lost 4 bases, J lost 8 bases, and 17 bases stayed unmatched. Per germline, CDR1 SGHRS and CDR2 YFSETQ. The CDR3 here is CASSEGTAVGLGGYTF. CDR3 bases: TGCGCCAGCAGCGAGGGGACAGCGGTGGGGCTAGGGGGCTACACCTTC.

As to this clonotype: The junction does not match germline at one end; this may be a read error. The rearrangement joins TRBV7-6 to TRBJ2-1, with D hard to call. This CDR3 has 13 amino acids. CDR1 and CDR2 from the germline V gene are SGHVS and FNYEAQ. CDR3 bases: TGTGCCAGCAGCGCAAACACCTACAGTGAGCAGTTCTTC. This encodes CASSANTYSEQFF.